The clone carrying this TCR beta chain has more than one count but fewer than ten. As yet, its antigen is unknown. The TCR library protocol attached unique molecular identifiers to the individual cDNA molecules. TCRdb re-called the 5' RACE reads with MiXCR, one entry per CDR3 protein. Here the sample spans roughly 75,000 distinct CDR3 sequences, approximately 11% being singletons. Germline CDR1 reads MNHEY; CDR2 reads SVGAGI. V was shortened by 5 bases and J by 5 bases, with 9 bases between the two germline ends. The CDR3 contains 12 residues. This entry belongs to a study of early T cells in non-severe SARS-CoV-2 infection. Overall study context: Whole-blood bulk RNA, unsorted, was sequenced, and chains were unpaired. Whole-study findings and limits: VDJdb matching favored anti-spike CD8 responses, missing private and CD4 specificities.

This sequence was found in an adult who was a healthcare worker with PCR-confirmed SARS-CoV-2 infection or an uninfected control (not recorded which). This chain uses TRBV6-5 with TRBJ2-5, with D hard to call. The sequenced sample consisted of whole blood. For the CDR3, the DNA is TGTGCCAGCAGTCAAGGGTGGGAGACCCAGTACTTC. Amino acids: CASSQGWETQYF.